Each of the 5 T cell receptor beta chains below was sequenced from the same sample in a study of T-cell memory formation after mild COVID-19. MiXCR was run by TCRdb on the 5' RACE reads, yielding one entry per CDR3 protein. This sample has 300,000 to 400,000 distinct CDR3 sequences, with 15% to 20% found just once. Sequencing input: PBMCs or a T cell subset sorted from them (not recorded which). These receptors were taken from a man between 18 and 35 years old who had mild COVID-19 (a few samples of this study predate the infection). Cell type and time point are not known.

The CDR3 reads CASSMLYGPNQPQHF. In DNA form, the CDR3 reads TGTGCCAGTAGTATGTTGTACGGGCCAAATCAGCCCCAGCATTTT. V is TRBV19 and J is TRBJ1-5; D remains unclear. V shed 3 bases and J shed 4 bases, with 13 bases lying between them. The CDR3 loop spans 15 amino acids. Germline values: CDR1 LNHDA, CDR2 SQIVND (reference sequence).

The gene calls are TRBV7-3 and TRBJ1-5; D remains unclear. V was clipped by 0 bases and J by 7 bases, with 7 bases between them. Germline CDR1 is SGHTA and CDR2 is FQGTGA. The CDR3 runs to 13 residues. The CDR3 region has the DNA TGTGCCAGCAGCTTAACTGCGGCCCAGCCCCAGCATTTT. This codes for CASSLTAAQPQHF.

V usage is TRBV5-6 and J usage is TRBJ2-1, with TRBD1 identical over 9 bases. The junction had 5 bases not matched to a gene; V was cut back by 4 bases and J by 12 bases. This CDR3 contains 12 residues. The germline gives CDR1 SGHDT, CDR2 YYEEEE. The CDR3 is CASSRTDRGQFF. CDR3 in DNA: TGTGCCAGCAGCCGAACGGACAGGGGGCAGTTCTTC.

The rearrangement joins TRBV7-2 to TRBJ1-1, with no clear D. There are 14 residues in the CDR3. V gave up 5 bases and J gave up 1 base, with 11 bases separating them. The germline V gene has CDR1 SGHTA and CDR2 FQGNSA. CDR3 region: CASSPSVANTEAFF. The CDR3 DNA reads TGTGCCAGCAGCCCCTCCGTAGCGAACACTGAAGCTTTCTTT. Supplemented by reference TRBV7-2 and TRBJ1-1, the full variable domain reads GAGVSQSPSNKVTEKGKDVELRCDPISGHTALYWYRQSLGQGLEFLIYFQGNSAPDKSGLPSDRFSAERTGGSVSTLTIQRTQQEDSAVYLCASSPSVANTEAFFGQGTRLTVV.

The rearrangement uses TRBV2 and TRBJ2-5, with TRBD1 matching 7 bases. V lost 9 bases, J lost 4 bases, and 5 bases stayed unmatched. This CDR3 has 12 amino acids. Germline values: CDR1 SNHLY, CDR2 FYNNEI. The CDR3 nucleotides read TGTGCCAGTGGTGAGGGGGCAGAGACCCAGTACTTC. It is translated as CASGEGAETQYF.